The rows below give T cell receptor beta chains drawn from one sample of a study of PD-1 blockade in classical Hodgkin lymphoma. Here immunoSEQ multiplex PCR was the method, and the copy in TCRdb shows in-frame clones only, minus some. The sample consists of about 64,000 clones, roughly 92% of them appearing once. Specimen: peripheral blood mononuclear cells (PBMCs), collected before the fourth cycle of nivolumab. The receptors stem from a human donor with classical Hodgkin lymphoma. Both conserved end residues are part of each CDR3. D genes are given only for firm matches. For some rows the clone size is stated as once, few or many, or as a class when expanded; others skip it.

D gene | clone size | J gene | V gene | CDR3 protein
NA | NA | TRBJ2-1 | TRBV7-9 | CASASAVSYNEQFF
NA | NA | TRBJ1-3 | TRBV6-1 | CASSEARLSGNTIYF
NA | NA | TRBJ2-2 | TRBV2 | CASSVRDTGELFF
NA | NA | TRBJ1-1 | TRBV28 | CASRQQENTEAFF
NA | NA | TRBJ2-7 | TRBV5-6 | CASSSPLGYEQYF
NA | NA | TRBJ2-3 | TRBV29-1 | CSVDGEGSIADTQYF
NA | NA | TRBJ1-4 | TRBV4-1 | CASGPTGINEKLFF
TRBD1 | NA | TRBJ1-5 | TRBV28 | CASRVDRGRVGSNQPQHF
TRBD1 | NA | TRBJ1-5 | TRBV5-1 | CASSGDSYQPQHF
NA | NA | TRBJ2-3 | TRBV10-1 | CASSEQSTDTQYF
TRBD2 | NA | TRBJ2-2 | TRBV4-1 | CASSQVLLLAGPNTGELFF
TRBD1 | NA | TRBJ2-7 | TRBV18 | CASSSRQGARGSLYEQYF
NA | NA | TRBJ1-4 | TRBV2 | CASSEASGSGSNEKLFF
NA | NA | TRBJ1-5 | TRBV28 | CASSYGAGAGGQPQHF
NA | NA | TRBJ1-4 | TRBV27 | CASSSPPSLSREKLFF
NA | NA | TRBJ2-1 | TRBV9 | CASSVGGSGYNEQFF
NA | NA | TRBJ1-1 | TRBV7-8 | CASSLRGLNTEAFF
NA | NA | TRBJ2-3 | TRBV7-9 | CASSLEFQLDTQYF
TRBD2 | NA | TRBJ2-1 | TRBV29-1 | CSVEATAGGSYNEQFF
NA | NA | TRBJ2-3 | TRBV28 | CGVRARGGADTQYF
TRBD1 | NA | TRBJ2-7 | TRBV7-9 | CASSLAPVGQGISYEQYF
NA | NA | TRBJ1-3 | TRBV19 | CASSTTVISGNTIYF
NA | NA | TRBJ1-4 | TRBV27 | CASDNISQDRNEKLFF
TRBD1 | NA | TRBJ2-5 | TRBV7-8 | CASSLARTGRETQYF
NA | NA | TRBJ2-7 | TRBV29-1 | CSVGGGRGYEQYF
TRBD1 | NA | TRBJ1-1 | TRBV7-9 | CASSPLDRGGITEAFF
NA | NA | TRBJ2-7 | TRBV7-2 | CASSLVHGYPTYEQYF
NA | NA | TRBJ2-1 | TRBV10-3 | CAIRTGSGSYNEQFF
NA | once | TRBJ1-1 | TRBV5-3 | CARSPAYGPDTEAFF
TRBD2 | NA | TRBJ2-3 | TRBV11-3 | CASSQNSGSLDTQYF
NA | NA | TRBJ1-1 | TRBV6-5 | CASSYRVDTEAFF
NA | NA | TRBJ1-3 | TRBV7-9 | CASSLAMGSGNTIYF
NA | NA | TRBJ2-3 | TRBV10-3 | CAITLEWGTDTQYF
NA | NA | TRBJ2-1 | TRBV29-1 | CSVRSPSYNEQFF
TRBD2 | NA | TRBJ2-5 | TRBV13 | CASSLATSREETQYF
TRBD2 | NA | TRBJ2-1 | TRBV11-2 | CASSLVAGEFYNEQFF
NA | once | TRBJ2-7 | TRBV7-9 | CASSLVDSLLYEQYF
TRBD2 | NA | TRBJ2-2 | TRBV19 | CASIYNGGRAGGELFF
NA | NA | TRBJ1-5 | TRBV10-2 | CASSDHSNQPQHF
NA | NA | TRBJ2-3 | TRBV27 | CASCYSDTQYF
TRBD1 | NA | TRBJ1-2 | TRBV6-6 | CASSLGTGTGYTF
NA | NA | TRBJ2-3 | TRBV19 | CASRGSPDTQYF
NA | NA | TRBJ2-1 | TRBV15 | CATSRDRDSSYNEQFF
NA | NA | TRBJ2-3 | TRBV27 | CASSLRVADTQYF
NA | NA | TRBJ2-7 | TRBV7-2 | CASSATYEQYF
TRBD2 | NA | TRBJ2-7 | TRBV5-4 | CASSLELAGDYEQYF
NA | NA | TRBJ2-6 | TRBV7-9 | CASTRANSGANVLTF
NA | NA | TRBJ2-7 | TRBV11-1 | CASRLEDYYEQYF